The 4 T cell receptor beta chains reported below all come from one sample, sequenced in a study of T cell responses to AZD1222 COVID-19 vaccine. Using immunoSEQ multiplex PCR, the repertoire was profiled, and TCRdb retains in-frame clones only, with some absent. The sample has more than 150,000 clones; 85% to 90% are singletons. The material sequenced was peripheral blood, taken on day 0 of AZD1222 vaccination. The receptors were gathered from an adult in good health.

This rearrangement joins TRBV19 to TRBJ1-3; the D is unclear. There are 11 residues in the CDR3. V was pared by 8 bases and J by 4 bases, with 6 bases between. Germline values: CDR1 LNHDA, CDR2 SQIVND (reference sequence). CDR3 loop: CASPHGNTIYF. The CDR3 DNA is TGTGCCAGTCCCCACGGAAACACCATATATTTT.

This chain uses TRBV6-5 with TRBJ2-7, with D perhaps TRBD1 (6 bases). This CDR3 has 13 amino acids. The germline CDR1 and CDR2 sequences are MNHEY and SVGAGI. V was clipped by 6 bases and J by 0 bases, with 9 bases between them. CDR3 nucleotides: TGTGCCAGCAGCCGACAGGACTCCTACGAGCAGTACTTC. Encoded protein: CASSRQDSYEQYF.

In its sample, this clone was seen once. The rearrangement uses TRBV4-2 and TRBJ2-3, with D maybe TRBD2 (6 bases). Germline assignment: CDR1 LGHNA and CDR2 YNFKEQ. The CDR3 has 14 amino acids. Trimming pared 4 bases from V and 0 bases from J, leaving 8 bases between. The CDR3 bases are TGTGCCAGCAGCCCCGGAGGGAGCACAGATACGCAGTATTTT. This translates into CASSPGGSTDTQYF.

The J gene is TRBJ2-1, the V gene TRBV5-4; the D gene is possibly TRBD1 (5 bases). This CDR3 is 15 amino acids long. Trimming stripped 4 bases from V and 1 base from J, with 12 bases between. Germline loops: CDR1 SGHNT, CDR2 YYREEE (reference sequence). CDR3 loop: CASSTGFVSYNEQFF. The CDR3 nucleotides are TGTGCCAGCAGCACAGGTTTCGTATCCTACAATGAGCAGTTCTTC.